This T cell receptor (beta chain) was sequenced for a study of blood T cell repertoires in COVID-19. Study-level information: Sites across the United States, Italy and Spain contributed samples from acute and convalescent COVID-19. Sample material is recorded as cDNA or gDNA derived from T cells, B-cell-depleted T cells, or PBMCs.

As processed by the authors: Cell counts per sample came from amplifying reference gene primers. Data came from immunoSEQ multiplex PCR; TCRdb stores just in-frame clones and leaves some out. V, J and clone size were drawn from that table, and D and trimming were deduced from the DNA. Of 100,000 to 120,000 clones in the sample, 81% were seen once. The sequenced sample was peripheral blood. The clonotype originates from a woman in her 70s with acute or convalescent COVID-19.

This chain's CDR3 is CASSLLRSNSPLHF. The CDR3 region has the DNA TGTGCCAGCAGTTTACTAAGGAGTAATTCACCCCTCCACTTT. The chain is built from TRBV28 and TRBJ1-6; D is unclear. Germline lookup yields CDR1 MDHEN and CDR2 SYDVKM. Trimming shortened V by 2 bases and J by 6 bases, and 8 bases separated the two germline ends. The CDR3 consists of 14 residues.